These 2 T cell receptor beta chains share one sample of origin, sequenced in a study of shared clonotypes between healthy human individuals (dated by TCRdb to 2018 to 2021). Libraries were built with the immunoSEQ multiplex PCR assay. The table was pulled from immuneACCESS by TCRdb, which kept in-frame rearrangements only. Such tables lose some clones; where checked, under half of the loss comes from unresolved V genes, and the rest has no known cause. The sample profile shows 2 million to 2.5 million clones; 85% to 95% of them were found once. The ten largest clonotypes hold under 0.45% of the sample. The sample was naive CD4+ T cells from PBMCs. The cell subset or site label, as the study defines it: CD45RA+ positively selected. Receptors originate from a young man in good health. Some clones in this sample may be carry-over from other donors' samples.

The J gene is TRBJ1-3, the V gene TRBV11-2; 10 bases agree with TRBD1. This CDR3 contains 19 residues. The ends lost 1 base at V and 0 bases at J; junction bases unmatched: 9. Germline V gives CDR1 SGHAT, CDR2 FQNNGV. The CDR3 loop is CASSLVPGTGVGSGNTIYF. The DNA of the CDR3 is TGTGCCAGCAGCTTAGTCCCCGGGACAGGGGTCGGCTCTGGAAACACCATATATTTT.

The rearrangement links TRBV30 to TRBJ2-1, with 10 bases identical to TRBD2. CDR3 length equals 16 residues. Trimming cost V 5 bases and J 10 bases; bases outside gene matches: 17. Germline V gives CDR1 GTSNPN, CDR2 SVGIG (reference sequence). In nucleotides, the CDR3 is TGTGCCTGGGGCCCTCGACTAGCGGGCACATCCCGGGAGCAGTTCTTC. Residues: CAWGPRLAGTSREQFF.